This TCR beta chain was documented in a study of CD8 T cells in ankylosing spondylitis. Study-wide points: Reportedly, matched ankylosing spondylitis synovial fluid was significantly enriched for disease-linked clones. In peripheral blood, disease-linked CD8+ clones occurred at relatively low frequencies.

About this clonotype: Its target is unknown.

Scientists made TCR beta libraries using quantitative 5'-RACE with molecular barcodes. TCRdb re-called the 5' RACE reads through MiXCR, storing one row per CDR3 protein. In the table there are hundreds of thousands of distinct CDR3 sequences, around 20% of which are singletons. This clonotype originated in a female donor with ankylosing spondylitis or in good health (not recorded which). Sequencing input: blood, either unsorted or a sorted T cell fraction (not recorded which).

The CDR3, as DNA: TGTGCCAGCAGGGTCTTGTTATCGTCCGATACGCAGTATTTT. Its protein is CASRVLLSSDTQYF. The rearrangement uses TRBV11-2 and TRBJ2-3; D is undetermined. CDR3 length: 14 amino acids. Germline assignment: CDR1 SGHAT and CDR2 FQNNGV. Trimming cost V 6 bases and J 6 bases, with 16 bases left between them. Filled out from reference TRBV11-2 and TRBJ2-3, the complete variable domain reads EAGVAQSPRYKIIEKRQSVAFWCNPISGHATLYWYQQILGQGPKLLIQFQNNGVVDDSQLPKDRFSAERLKGVDSTLKIQPAKLEDSAVYLCASRVLLSSDTQYFGPGTRLTVL.